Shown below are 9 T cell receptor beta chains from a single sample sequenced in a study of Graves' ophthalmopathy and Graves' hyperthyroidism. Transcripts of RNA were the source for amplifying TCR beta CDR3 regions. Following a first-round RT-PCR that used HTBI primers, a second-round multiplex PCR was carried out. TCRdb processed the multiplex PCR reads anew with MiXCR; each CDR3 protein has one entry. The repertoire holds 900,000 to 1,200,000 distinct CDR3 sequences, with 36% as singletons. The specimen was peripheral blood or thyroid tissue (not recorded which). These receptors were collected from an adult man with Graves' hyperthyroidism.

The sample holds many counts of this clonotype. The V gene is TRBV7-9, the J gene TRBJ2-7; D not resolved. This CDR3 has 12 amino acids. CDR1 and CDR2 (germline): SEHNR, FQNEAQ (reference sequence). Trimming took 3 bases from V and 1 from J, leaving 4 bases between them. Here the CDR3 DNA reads TGTGCCAGCAGCTTCGTATCCTACGAGCAGTACTTC. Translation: CASSFVSYEQYF.

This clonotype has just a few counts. The chain's CDR3 is CASSQIWAGATTSGANVLTF. CDR3 sequence (DNA): TGCGCCAGCAGCCAAATTTGGGCAGGGGCAACTACCTCTGGGGCCAACGTCCTGACTTTC. V and J are TRBV4-3 and TRBJ2-6, with D possibly matching TRBD1 (6 bases). CDR1 is LGHNA and CDR2 is YSLEER in the germline V gene. CDR3 size: 20 residues. Trimming left V 2 bases short and J 0 bases short, with 20 bases between.

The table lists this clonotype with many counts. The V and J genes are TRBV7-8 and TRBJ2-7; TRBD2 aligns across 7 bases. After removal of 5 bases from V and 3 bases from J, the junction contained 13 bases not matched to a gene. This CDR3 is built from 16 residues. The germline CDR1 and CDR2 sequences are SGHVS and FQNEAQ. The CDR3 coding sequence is TGTGCCAGCAGCCCGAAGTGGGCTAGCGGTTACTACGAGCAGTACTTC. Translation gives CASSPKWASGYYEQYF.

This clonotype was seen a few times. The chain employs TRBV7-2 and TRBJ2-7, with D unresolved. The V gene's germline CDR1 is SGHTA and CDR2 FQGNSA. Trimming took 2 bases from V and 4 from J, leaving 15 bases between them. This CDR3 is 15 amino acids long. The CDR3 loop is CASSLLARPYYEQYF. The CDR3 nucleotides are TGTGCCAGCAGCTTACTGGCTCGTCCGTATTACGAGCAGTACTTC.

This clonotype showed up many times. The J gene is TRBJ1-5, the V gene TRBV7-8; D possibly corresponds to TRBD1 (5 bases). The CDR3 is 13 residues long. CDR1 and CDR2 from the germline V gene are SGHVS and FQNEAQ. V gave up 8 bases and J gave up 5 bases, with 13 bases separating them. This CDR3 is CASRRGEYQPQHF. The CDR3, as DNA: TGTGCCAGCCGTCGGGGGGAGTATCAGCCCCAGCATTTT. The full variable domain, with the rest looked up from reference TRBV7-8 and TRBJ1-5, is GAGVSQSPRYKVAKRGQDVALRCDPISGHVSLFWYQQALGQGPEFLTYFQNEAQLDKSGLPSDRFFAERPEGSVSTLKIQRTQQEDSAVYLCASRRGEYQPQHFGDGTRLSIL.

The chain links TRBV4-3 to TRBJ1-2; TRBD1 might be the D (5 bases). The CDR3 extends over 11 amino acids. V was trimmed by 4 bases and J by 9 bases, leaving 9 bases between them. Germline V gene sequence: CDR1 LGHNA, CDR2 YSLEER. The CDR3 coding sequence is TGCGCCAGCAGCCTTGCGGACAGCTACACCTTC. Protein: CASSLADSYTF.

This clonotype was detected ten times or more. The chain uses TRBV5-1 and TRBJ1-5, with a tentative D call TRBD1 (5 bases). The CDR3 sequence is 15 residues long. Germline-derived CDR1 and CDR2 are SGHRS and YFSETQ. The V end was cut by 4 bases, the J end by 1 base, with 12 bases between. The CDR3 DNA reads TGCGCCAGCAGCACCCAGGGTACGAGCAATCAGCCCCAGCATTTT. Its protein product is CASSTQGTSNQPQHF.

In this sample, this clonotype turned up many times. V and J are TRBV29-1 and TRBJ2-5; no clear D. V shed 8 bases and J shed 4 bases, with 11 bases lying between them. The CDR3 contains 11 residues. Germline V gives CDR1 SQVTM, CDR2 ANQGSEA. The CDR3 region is CSYDFLETQYF. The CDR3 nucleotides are TGCAGCTACGACTTCTTAGAGACCCAGTACTTC.

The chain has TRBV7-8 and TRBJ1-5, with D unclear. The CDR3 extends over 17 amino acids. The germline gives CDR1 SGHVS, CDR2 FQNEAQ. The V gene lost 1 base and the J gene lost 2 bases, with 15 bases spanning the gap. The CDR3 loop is CASSLVVGRWGNQPQHF. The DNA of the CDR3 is TGTGCCAGCAGCTTAGTAGTCGGCAGGTGGGGCAATCAGCCCCAGCATTTT.